This T cell receptor beta chain appears in the sequencing data of a study of T cell responses to AZD1222 COVID-19 vaccine. Study-level findings and limits: Seropositive status at baseline applied to only six AZD1222 recipients. Scientists sampled the repertoires only once the peak T cell response had passed. Spike-specific TCRs gained breadth and depth after people received two AZD1222 doses. White British people made up most donors, females outnumbered males, and clonal diversity was possibly underestimated.

The germline V and J ends were trimmed by 3 bases and 0 bases, with 8 bases remaining between them. Germline V gene data show CDR1 as SNHLY and CDR2 as FYNNEI. The CDR3 spans 14 residues. Concerning this clone itself: The antigen is unknown.

The table came from immunoSEQ multiplex PCR; TCRdb's copy has only in-frame clones and leaves some out. The sample consists of about 180,000 clones, around 90% of them appearing once. This sequence originates from an adult in good health. This specimen consisted of peripheral blood, obtained on day 0 of AZD1222 vaccination. The chain carries TRBV2 and TRBJ1-2; D uncertain. Written as DNA, the CDR3 is TGTGCCAGCAGTGATATAGTTCCTAACTATGGCTACACCTTC. Translated: CASSDIVPNYGYTF.